A single T cell receptor beta chain is shown here with its context. What it recognizes is unknown. This sample stems from a study of identical twins. Unique molecular identifiers were present on the cDNA, and a universal primer site came from template switching. TCRdb fed the 5' RACE reads into MiXCR, producing one record per CDR3 protein. The data contain around 1.7 million distinct CDR3 sequences, under 35% of them singletons. Trimming cost V 6 bases and J 5 bases, with 16 bases left between them. The CDR3 consists of 14 residues. Regarding the study as a whole: A partial confounding effect on zero-insertion analyses could come from invariant MAIT and iNKT cells. The study drew conclusions from cross-sectional statistical analysis, not from following the same donors. Out-of-frame alpha sequences shared between twins exhibited an excess of low generation probability.

The receptor was isolated from a newborn girl in good health. The chain has TRBV12-3 or TRBV12-4 and TRBJ1-2, with D unresolved. What was sequenced was cord blood. CDR3 nucleotide sequence: TGTGCCAGCAGCCACCGAAAATTGAGATATGGCTACACCTTC. As protein: CASSHRKLRYGYTF.